These 22 T cell receptor beta chains originate from one sample sequenced in a study of blood T cell repertoires in COVID-19. The table came from immunoSEQ multiplex PCR; TCRdb's copy has only in-frame clones and leaves some out. This table holds about 200,000 clones, roughly four fifths found once. The sequenced material came from peripheral blood. These receptors were obtained from a woman aged 45 to 65 with active or convalescent COVID-19.

The sample holds one count of this clone. The chain joins TRBV10-1 to TRBJ2-1; a weak D match, TRBD2 (6 bases). Trimming cost V 4 bases and J 3 bases, with 7 bases left between them. Germline V CDR1 and CDR2: WNHNN, SYGVQD (reference sequence). This CDR3 has 13 amino acids. CDR3 region: CASSAGDYNEQFF. DNA for the CDR3: TGCGCCAGCAGTGCGGGGGACTACAATGAGCAGTTCTTC.

This chain links TRBV24-1 with TRBJ2-5; TRBD1 agrees at 8 bases. The CDR3 is made up of 17 amino acids. From germline, CDR1 is KGHDR and CDR2 SFDVKD. The J segment lost 4 bases and the V segment lost 4 bases, leaving 13 bases of the junction unmatched. CDR3 DNA sequence: TGTGCCACCAGTGACCCGACAGGGGCCGAACGGGGAGAGACCCAGTACTTC. Residues: CATSDPTGAERGETQYF.

The genes are TRBV28 and TRBJ1-2; D not certain. CDR1 is MDHEN, CDR2 SYDVKM, per germline. This CDR3 is 13 amino acids long. V lost 4 bases and J 4 bases, leaving 10 bases between the germline ends. CDR3 amino acids: CASSSGSPYGYTF. Written as DNA, the CDR3 is TGTGCCAGCAGTTCCGGGAGTCCCTATGGCTACACCTTC.

The V and J genes are TRBV2 and TRBJ2-2; 7 nucleotides align to TRBD2. The CDR3 runs to 14 residues. The germline CDR1 and CDR2 sequences are SNHLY and FYNNEI. V was clipped by 6 bases and J by 6 bases; unmatched bases: 7. CDR3 amino acids: CASSVLASAGELFF. CDR3 bases: TGTGCCAGCAGCGTACTAGCGAGCGCCGGGGAGCTGTTTTTT.

The genes are TRBV15 and TRBJ1-5, with 7 bases identical to TRBD1. Germline V CDR1 and CDR2: LNHNV, YYDKDF (reference sequence). The V and J ends lost 2 bases and 0 bases, in that order; junction bases with no gene match: 13. The CDR3 consists of 19 residues. The CDR3 reads CATSRPYTGVGNSNQPQHF. CDR3 DNA sequence: TGTGCCACCAGCAGACCCTATACAGGGGTCGGGAATAGCAATCAGCCCCAGCATTTT.

The V call is TRBV6-5, the J call TRBJ1-2; TRBD1 aligns across 7 bases. CDR1 and CDR2 (germline): MNHEY, SVGAGI. The trim removed 6 bases at V and 6 bases at J, leaving 7 bases unmatched. CDR3 size: 13 residues. As DNA, the CDR3 is TGTGCCAGCAGAAAGAGGGGGCTGAATGGCTACACCTTC. Residues: CASRKRGLNGYTF.

The gene calls are TRBV29-1 and TRBJ1-5, with D possibly TRBD1 on 5 matching bases. Germline CDR1 SQVTM, CDR2 ANQGSEA. CDR3 length: 13 residues. The V and J ends lost 7 bases and 0 bases respectively, with 10 bases between them. The CDR3 sequence: CSATGYSNQPQHF. The CDR3 nucleotides read TGCAGCGCAACAGGTTATAGCAATCAGCCCCAGCATTTT. Based on the CDR3 plus reference TRBV29-1 and TRBJ1-5, the full variable domain is SAVISQKPSRDICQRGTSLTIQCQVDSQVTMMFWYRQQPGQSLTLIATANQGSEATYESGFVIDKFPISRPNLTFSTLTVSNMSPEDSSIYLCSATGYSNQPQHFGDGTRLSIL.

V and J are TRBV7-8 and TRBJ1-2; 7 positions match TRBD1. CDR3 length: 15 amino acids. Germline loops: CDR1 SGHVS, CDR2 FQNEAQ. J was trimmed by 2 bases and V by 2 bases; bases with no gene match: 5. CDR3 region: CASSLLGGGNYGYTF. CDR3 DNA sequence: TGTGCCAGCAGCTTACTAGGGGGCGGGAACTATGGCTACACCTTC.

The chain combines TRBV9 with TRBJ1-1; tentatively, D is TRBD1 (5 bases). Per the germline V gene, CDR1 is SGDLS and CDR2 is YYNGEE. Trimming cost V 3 bases and J 1 base, with 10 bases left between them. The CDR3 has 14 amino acids. The CDR3 nucleotides read TGTGCCAGCAGCGCAACGACAGCGAACACTGAAGCTTTCTTT. Its translation is CASSATTANTEAFF.

The chain has TRBV30 and TRBJ1-2; 8 nucleotides match TRBD1. The CDR3 runs 14 residues. The V gene's germline CDR1 is GTSNPN and CDR2 SVGIG (reference sequence). V trimming: 8 bases; J trimming: 7 bases; junction bases outside the gene matches: 15. The CDR3 reads CARRGQGDLSGYTF. The CDR3 coding sequence is TGTGCCCGAAGAGGACAGGGAGATCTAAGTGGCTACACCTTC.

The rearrangement links TRBV28 to TRBJ1-4, with TRBD1 matching over 10 bases. Germline CDR1 and CDR2: MDHEN and SYDVKM. Unmatched junction bases numbered 14, after V lost 5 bases and J lost 2 bases. CDR3 length equals 19 residues. The CDR3, as DNA: TGTGCCAGCAGTCTACCGGGACAGGGGAAGATGAGGACTAATGAAAAACTGTTTTTT. This encodes CASSLPGQGKMRTNEKLFF. Drawing the rest from reference TRBV28 and TRBJ1-4, the complete variable domain is DVKVTQSSRYLVKRTGEKVFLECVQDMDHENMFWYRQDPGLGLRLIYFSYDVKMKEKGDIPEGYSVSREKKERFSLILESASTNQTSMYLCASSLPGQGKMRTNEKLFFGSGTQLSVL.

The rearrangement joins TRBV3-1 (or the pseudogene TRBV3-2) to TRBJ1-2, with 8 bases aligning to TRBD1. Germline trimming cut 3 bases from V and 1 base from J; bases unmatched to any gene: 4. Germline CDR1 LGHDT, CDR2 YNNKEL (reference sequence). CDR3 length: 15 amino acids. The CDR3 here is CASSHRGQGNYGYTF. The DNA for the CDR3 is TGTGCCAGCAGCCACCGAGGACAGGGTAACTATGGCTACACCTTC.

The chain combines TRBV5-4 with TRBJ2-7, with no clear D. Germline assignment: CDR1 SGHNT and CDR2 YYREEE (reference sequence). The CDR3 is 14 amino acids. The V end lost 3 bases, the J end lost 0 bases, and 10 bases lay between the germline ends. In nucleotides, the CDR3 is TGTGCCAGCAGCTCTACTCGGAGCTCCTACGAGCAGTACTTC. Translation gives CASSSTRSSYEQYF.

This clone was seen ten or more times. This chain joins TRBV19 and TRBJ1-1; 10 bases align to TRBD1. The germline CDR1 and CDR2 sequences are LNHDA and SQIVND (reference sequence). With 4 bases clipped from V and 1 base from J, the junction kept 3 bases outside the gene matches. The CDR3 is made up of 15 amino acids. CDR3 in amino acids: CASSKDRGSNTEAFF. CDR3 DNA: TGTGCCAGTAGTAAGGACAGGGGGTCGAACACTGAAGCTTTCTTT.

The chain is built from TRBV3-1 (or the pseudogene TRBV3-2) and TRBJ2-1; no definite D call. V was trimmed by 0 bases and J by 7 bases, leaving 4 bases between them. CDR3 length: 12 amino acids. CDR1 is LGHDT, CDR2 YNNKEL, per germline (reference sequence). The CDR3 DNA is TGTGCCAGCAGCCAAGATATGAATGAGCAGTTCTTC. It translates to CASSQDMNEQFF.

V is TRBV27 and J is TRBJ2-7; D might be TRBD1 (6 bases). Germline assignment: CDR1 MNHEY and CDR2 SMNVEV (reference sequence). The CDR3 extends over 14 amino acids. The V gene lost 5 bases and the J gene lost 5 bases, with 16 bases spanning the gap. Here the CDR3 reads CASSPRDTTHEQYF. CDR3 in DNA: TGTGCCAGCAGTCCCCGGGACACCACCCACGAGCAGTACTTC.

On this clone itself: Germline is not matched at one junction end, which may reflect a read error. This chain joins TRBV4-2 and TRBJ2-1; TRBD2 matches 9 bases. Per germline, CDR1 LGHNA and CDR2 YNFKEQ. The CDR3 consists of 16 residues. The CDR3: CARSQDAGGGGDEQFF. CDR3 nucleotide sequence: TGTGCCCGCAGCCAAGATGCGGGGGGGGGCGGCGATGAGCAGTTCTTC.

The V and J genes are TRBV19 and TRBJ1-3, with D possibly matching TRBD1 (6 bases). The V and J ends lost 4 bases and 2 bases respectively, with 15 bases between them. In germline, CDR1 is LNHDA, CDR2 SQIVND (reference sequence). The CDR3 runs to 16 residues. The CDR3 DNA sequence: TGTGCCAGTAGTACAAACCCTACAGGGACTGGAAACACCATATATTTT. It codes for CASSTNPTGTGNTIYF.

Written as DNA, the CDR3 is TGTGCTAGTGGTCTACTGACTAGTGCAGATACGCAGTATTTT. Protein product: CASGLLTSADTQYF. V gene TRBV12-5 combines with J gene TRBJ2-3, with D possibly being TRBD2 (6 bases). This CDR3 is built from 14 residues. The V end was cut by 5 bases, the J end by 4 bases, with 13 bases between. In germline, CDR1 is LGHNT, CDR2 FRNRAP.

The chain has TRBV6-5 and TRBJ2-7; the D gene is possibly TRBD1 (5 bases). The V end was cut by 0 bases, the J end by 4 bases, with 13 bases between. Germline V gene sequence: CDR1 MNHEY, CDR2 SVGAGI. This CDR3 spans 15 amino acids. The CDR3 is CASSYSAGPGYEQYF. Written as DNA, the CDR3 is TGTGCCAGCAGTTACTCGGCAGGGCCTGGATACGAGCAGTACTTC.

This clone was seen only once. The V gene is TRBV4-1, the J gene TRBJ2-3; D remains unclear. Germline V gives CDR1 MGHRA, CDR2 YSYEKL. Trimming stripped 5 bases from V and 1 base from J, with 16 bases between. This CDR3 comprises 16 residues. The CDR3 nucleotides read TGCGCCAGCAGCTCTTTTCGAGGCGGTGGCACAGATACGCAGTATTTT. It yields the protein CASSSFRGGGTDTQYF.

The chain joins TRBV7-9 to TRBJ1-2; D is perhaps TRBD1 (6 bases). CDR1 and CDR2 from the germline V gene are SEHNR and FQNEAQ (reference sequence). Trimming left V 5 bases short and J 4 bases short, with 11 bases between. The CDR3 covers 13 residues. The CDR3 region has the DNA TGTGCCAGCAGCCCGACAGGTCCCTATGGCTACACCTTC. This encodes CASSPTGPYGYTF.